A single sample is the source of the 20 T cell receptor beta chains below, sequenced in a study of EBV T-cell therapy then PD-1 blockade in nasopharyngeal carcinoma. Treatment noted: AdE1-LMPpoly-expanded autologous EBV-specific T-cell therapy followed by anti-PD-1 nivolumab. These receptors' antigens are unknown. Assay used: immunoSEQ multiplex PCR; TCRdb lists only in-frame clones, some missing. The table has about 24,000 clones, roughly 84% seen once. The sample here was CD8+ T cells from blood, taken at approximately day 64 from a patient whose treatment included autologous EBV-specific T cells and nivolumab. The receptors originated from a man aged 35 to 55 with nasopharyngeal carcinoma.

V usage is TRBV7-9 and J usage is TRBJ2-4; D remains unclear. The germline V gene encodes CDR1 SEHNR and CDR2 FQNEAQ (reference sequence). V was shortened by 3 bases and J by 0 bases, with 6 bases between the two germline ends. The CDR3 contains 14 residues. The CDR3 region has the DNA TGTGCCAGCAGCTTTGAACTAGCCAAAAACATTCAGTACTTC. It codes for CASSFELAKNIQYF.

V usage is TRBV9 and J usage is TRBJ2-2; 8 bases agree with TRBD1. The CDR3 runs to 16 residues. J gave up 3 bases and V 3 bases, and 7 bases lay outside the gene matches. Germline lookup yields CDR1 SGDLS and CDR2 YYNGEE. The CDR3 sequence: CASSARTGYDTGELFF. Written as DNA, the CDR3 is TGTGCCAGCAGCGCCCGGACAGGGTATGACACCGGGGAGCTGTTTTTT.

The chain is built from TRBV4-3 and TRBJ1-1; TRBD1 agrees at 8 bases. CDR3 length: 13 residues. Trimming removed 1 base from V and 9 bases from J; junction bases left unmatched: 4. CDR1 and CDR2 (germline): LGHNA, YSLEER. In DNA, the CDR3 is TGCGCCAGCAGCCAAGGCCGACAGGGGCAAGCTTTCTTT. It translates to CASSQGRQGQAFF.

V gene TRBV27 combines with J gene TRBJ2-3; TRBD1 matches 7 bases. V shed 5 bases and J 0 bases; nucleotides not matched to a gene: 8. This CDR3 is 16 amino acids long. The germline gives CDR1 MNHEY, CDR2 SMNVEV (reference sequence). In DNA, the CDR3 is TGTGCCAGCAGTCCGCTTAAGGGGGCCAGCACAGATACGCAGTATTTT. It specifies CASSPLKGASTDTQYF.

This clone is a singleton in its sample. V usage is TRBV7-2 and J usage is TRBJ2-5; TRBD2 matches 7 bases. The CDR3 is made up of 15 amino acids. Germline loops: CDR1 SGHTA, CDR2 FQGNSA. The ends lost 7 bases at V and 4 bases at J; junction bases unmatched: 12. The DNA for the CDR3 is TGTGCCAGCACCCCTGGGAGGGGCCGGAGAGAGACCCAGTACTTC. Encoded protein: CASTPGRGRRETQYF. The full variable domain, in which reference TRBV7-2 and TRBJ2-5 provide the parts outside the CDR3, is GAGVSQSPSNKVTEKGKDVELRCDPISGHTALYWYRQSLGQGLEFLIYFQGNSAPDKSGLPSDRFSAERTGGSVSTLTIQRTQQEDSAVYLCASTPGRGRRETQYFGPGTRLLVL.

This rearrangement joins TRBV5-5 to TRBJ1-1; 8 bases match TRBD1. V gave up 5 bases and J gave up 0 bases; unmatched junction bases: 9. This CDR3 is built from 16 residues. The germline gives CDR1 SGHKS, CDR2 YYEKEE (reference sequence). The CDR3 loop is CASRAGGAPMNTEAFF. The CDR3 nucleotides are TGTGCCAGCAGGGCAGGGGGCGCGCCCATGAACACTGAAGCTTTCTTT.

The CDR3 DNA reads TGTGCCAGCAGTTTCAGGCGGGGGGAGCTGTTTTTT. As protein: CASSFRRGELFF. The chain couples TRBV28 to TRBJ2-2; D ambiguous. The CDR3 is made up of 12 amino acids. CDR1 and CDR2 from the germline V gene are MDHEN and SYDVKM. Trimming removed 3 bases from V and 8 bases from J, with 7 bases in between. The variable domain in full, completed from reference TRBV28 and TRBJ2-2, reads DVKVTQSSRYLVKRTGEKVFLECVQDMDHENMFWYRQDPGLGLRLIYFSYDVKMKEKGDIPEGYSVSREKKERFSLILESASTNQTSMYLCASSFRRGELFFGEGSRLTVL.

CDR3 sequence: CASSSMGDQTDGYEQYF. CDR3 in DNA: TGTGCCAGCAGTTCAATGGGAGACCAAACAGATGGCTACGAGCAGTACTTC. The rearrangement uses TRBV28 and TRBJ2-7; possible D gene TRBD2, 5 bases. Deletions cut 4 bases from V and 3 bases from J, with 22 bases between. The germline V gene has CDR1 MDHEN and CDR2 SYDVKM. This CDR3 has 17 amino acids.

As to this clone: This CDR3 fails to terminate in the conserved phenylalanine or tryptophan, so it likely reflects a read error. No DNA is shown, since the ends of the CDR3 on it are uncertain; the CDR3 is the one TCRdb lists. The chain combines TRBV9 with TRBJ1-2; the D segment call TRBD1 is taken from the table without a DNA check. Germline loops: CDR1 SGDLS, CDR2 YYNGEE. The CDR3 is 13 residues long, ends included. The CDR3 is CASSVSPPTGPNL.

The V gene is TRBV12-3 or TRBV12-4, the J gene TRBJ2-5; the D is unclear. This CDR3 comprises 12 residues. The V end lost 4 bases, the J end lost 2 bases, and 5 bases lay between the germline ends. The CDR3 sequence: CASSSHQETQYF. CDR3 DNA sequence: TGTGCCAGCAGTTCCCATCAAGAGACCCAGTACTTC.

This chain uses TRBV9 with TRBJ2-2, with 7 bases lining up with TRBD1. Germline CDR1 is SGDLS and CDR2 is YYNGEE. V gave up 5 bases and J gave up 2 bases; unmatched junction bases: 6. CDR3 length: 15 residues. CDR3 coding DNA: TGTGCCAGCAGTCTCGACAGGGAAAACACCGGGGAGCTGTTTTTT. Translation gives CASSLDRENTGELFF.

This chain links TRBV7-3 with TRBJ2-7; D remains unclear. The V and J ends lost 1 base and 3 bases respectively, with 7 bases between them. This CDR3 is 13 amino acids long. Germline V gives CDR1 SGHTA, CDR2 FQGTGA. CDR3 in DNA: TGTGCCAGCAGCTTAAGCTCGGACTACGAGCAGTACTTC. Its protein product is CASSLSSDYEQYF.

This clone is medium-sized in the sample. V usage is TRBV30 and J usage is TRBJ2-1; no clear D. Germline values: CDR1 GTSNPN, CDR2 SVGIG (reference sequence). This CDR3 is 14 amino acids long. The V and J ends lost 2 bases and 3 bases respectively, with 11 bases between them. CDR3 coding DNA: TGTGCCTGGAGTCATGAAGCAAACTACAATGAGCAGTTCTTC. Translated: CAWSHEANYNEQFF. The variable domain in full, with the rest retrieved from reference TRBV30 and TRBJ2-1, is SQTIHQWPATLVQPVGSPLSLECTVEGTSNPNLYWYRQAAGRGLQLLFYSVGIGQISSEVPQNLSASRPQDRQFILSSKKLLLSDSGFYLCAWSHEANYNEQFFGPGTRLTVL.

The gene calls are TRBV4-3 and TRBJ2-7, with unresolved D. V lost 0 bases to trimming and J lost 2 bases, with 11 bases between them. This CDR3 is built from 15 residues. Germline loops: CDR1 LGHNA, CDR2 YSLEER. CDR3 residues: CASSQEQVDTYEQYF. The DNA for the CDR3 is TGCGCCAGCAGCCAAGAGCAGGTCGATACCTACGAGCAGTACTTC.

This chain links TRBV7-2 with TRBJ1-1; TRBD1 might be the D (6 bases). Between the trimmed V and J ends, which lost 2 bases and 0 bases, there was a span of 10 bases. Germline values: CDR1 SGHTA, CDR2 FQGNSA. The CDR3 is made up of 15 amino acids. This CDR3 reads CASSLSGAMNTEAFF. CDR3 sequence (DNA): TGTGCCAGCAGCTTATCAGGGGCAATGAACACTGAAGCTTTCTTT.

A few counts support this clone. The V call is TRBV19, the J call TRBJ1-5; maybe TRBD1 (6 bases). CDR1 and CDR2 (germline): LNHDA, SQIVND (reference sequence). CDR3 length: 15 amino acids. The V and J ends lost 6 bases and 1 base respectively, with 13 bases between them. The CDR3 reads CASSTVGASNQPQHF. As DNA, the CDR3 is TGTGCCAGTAGCACCGTGGGGGCGAGCAATCAGCCCCAGCATTTT.

This clone was detected once. The rearrangement joins TRBV7-8 to TRBJ1-3; a possible D gene is TRBD1 (5 bases). Trimming shortened V by 3 bases and J by 0 bases, and 18 bases separated the two germline ends. The CDR3 covers 18 residues. Germline CDR1 SGHVS, CDR2 FQNEAQ. The CDR3 nucleotides read TGTGCCAGCAGCTTTGGTGATCCCAGGGTGAGCTCTGGAAACACCATATATTTT. Translation gives CASSFGDPRVSSGNTIYF.

The CDR3 sequence: CTSSQDIQTQYF. The CDR3 coding sequence is TGCACCAGCAGCCAAGATATACAGACCCAGTACTTC. The chain employs TRBV1 and TRBJ2-5. TRBV1 is recorded as a pseudogene. The CDR3 loop spans 12 amino acids.

This chain connects TRBV7-2 to TRBJ2-7; 8 positions match TRBD2. CDR1 and CDR2 (germline): SGHTA, FQGNSA. V was clipped by 1 base and J by 5 bases; unmatched bases: 1. This CDR3 is 13 amino acids long. The CDR3 sequence is CASSLGLANEQYF. CDR3 bases: TGTGCCAGCAGCTTAGGACTAGCGAACGAGCAGTACTTC.

The genes are TRBV25-1 and TRBJ2-1, with D possibly being TRBD2 (5 bases). Trimming cost V 2 bases and J 9 bases, with 11 bases left between them. This CDR3 is built from 13 residues. The germline V gene encodes CDR1 MGHDK and CDR2 SYGVNS. DNA of the CDR3: TGTGCCAGCAGTGAACTAGGGAGTAGTGAGCAGTTCTTC. Its translation: CASSELGSSEQFF.